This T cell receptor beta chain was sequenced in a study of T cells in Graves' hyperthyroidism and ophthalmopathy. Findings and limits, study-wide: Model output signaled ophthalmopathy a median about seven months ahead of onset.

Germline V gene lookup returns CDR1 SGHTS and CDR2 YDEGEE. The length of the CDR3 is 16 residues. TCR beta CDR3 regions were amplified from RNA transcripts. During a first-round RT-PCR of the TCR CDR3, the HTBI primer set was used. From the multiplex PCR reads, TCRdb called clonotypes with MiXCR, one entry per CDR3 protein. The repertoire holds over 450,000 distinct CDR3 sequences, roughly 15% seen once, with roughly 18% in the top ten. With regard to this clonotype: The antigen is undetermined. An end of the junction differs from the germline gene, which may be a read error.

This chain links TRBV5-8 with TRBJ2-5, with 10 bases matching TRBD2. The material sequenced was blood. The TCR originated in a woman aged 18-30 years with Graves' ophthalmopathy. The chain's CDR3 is CAGSLGEASGSWTQYF. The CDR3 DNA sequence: TGTGCCGGCAGCTTGGGGGAGGCTAGCGGGAGTTGGACCCAGTACTTC.